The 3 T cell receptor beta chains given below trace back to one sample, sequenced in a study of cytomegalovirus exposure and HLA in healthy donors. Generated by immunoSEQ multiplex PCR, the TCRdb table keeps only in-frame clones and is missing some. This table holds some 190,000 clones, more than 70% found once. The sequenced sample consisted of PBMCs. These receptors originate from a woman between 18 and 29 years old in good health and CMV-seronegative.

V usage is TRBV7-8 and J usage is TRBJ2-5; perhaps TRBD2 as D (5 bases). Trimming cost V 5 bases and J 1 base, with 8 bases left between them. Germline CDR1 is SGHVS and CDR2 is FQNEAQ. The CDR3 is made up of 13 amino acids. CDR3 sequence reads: CASSPDFQETQYF. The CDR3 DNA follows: TGTGCCAGCAGCCCGGACTTCCAAGAGACCCAGTACTTC.

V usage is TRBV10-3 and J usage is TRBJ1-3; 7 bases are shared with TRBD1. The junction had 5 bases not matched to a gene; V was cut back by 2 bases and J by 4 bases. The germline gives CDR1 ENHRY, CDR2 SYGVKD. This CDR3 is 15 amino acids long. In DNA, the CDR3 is TGTGCCATCAGTGAGAACAGGGGCCCAGGAAACACCATATATTTT. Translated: CAISENRGPGNTIYF.

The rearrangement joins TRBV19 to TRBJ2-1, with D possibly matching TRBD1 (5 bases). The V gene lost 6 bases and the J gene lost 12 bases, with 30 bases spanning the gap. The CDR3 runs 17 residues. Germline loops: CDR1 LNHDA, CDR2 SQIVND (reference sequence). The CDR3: CASRVMAGIPGDIRQFF. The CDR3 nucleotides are TGTGCCAGTAGAGTAATGGCAGGGATACCAGGCGATATTAGGCAGTTCTTC.